The present TCR beta chain was sequenced within a study of T cells in Graves' hyperthyroidism and ophthalmopathy. General study points: A model of 13 V-J features distinguished ophthalmopathy from stable hyperthyroidism.

On this clonotype: The antigen remains undetermined. This CDR3 fails to terminate in the conserved phenylalanine or tryptophan, so it likely reflects a read error.

The CDR3 covers 16 residues. Germline CDR1 reads SEHNR; CDR2 reads FQNEAQ (reference sequence). Trimming removed 5 bases from V and 3 bases from J; junction bases left unmatched: 11. Amplification of TCR beta CDR3 regions was performed using RNA transcripts as template. The HTBI primer set was used in a first-round RT-PCR of the TCR CDR3. TCRdb passed the multiplex PCR reads through MiXCR, listing each CDR3 protein once. The repertoire holds about 660,000 distinct CDR3 sequences, with 45% as singletons. Source material: peripheral blood or thyroid tissue (not recorded which). This clonotype was sampled from an adult man with Graves' disease, either hyperthyroidism or ophthalmopathy (not recorded which). The V and J genes are TRBV7-9 and TRBJ2-5; TRBD2 matches 8 bases. The CDR3 region is CASSVSGTSGKETQYV. DNA of the CDR3: TGTGCCAGCAGCGTATCCGGGACTAGTGGCAAAGAGACCCAGTACGTC.